This T cell receptor (beta chain) was observed in a study of cytomegalovirus exposure and HLA in healthy donors. This clone has a handful of counts. J gave up 1 base and V 5 bases, and 4 bases lay outside the gene matches. Per the germline V gene, CDR1 is SGHDT and CDR2 is YYEEEE. CDR3 length equals 14 residues. This PCR relied on a set of 60 Vbeta primers and 13 Jbeta primers. Sequenced by immunoSEQ multiplex PCR; TCRdb stores in-frame clones only, minus some. The table shows 150,000 or so clones, with about two thirds occurring only once. The receptor was derived from a man in his thirties or forties in good health and CMV-seropositive. J is TRBJ2-5 and V is TRBV5-6, with 8 bases aligning to TRBD1. Sequencing was carried out using PBMCs. The CDR3 sequence: CASRADRGQETQYF. CDR3 DNA: TGTGCCAGCAGGGCTGACAGGGGCCAAGAGACCCAGTACTTC.